These 29 T cell receptor beta chains originate from one sample sequenced in a study of long-term antiretroviral therapy in people with HIV. With survey level as its setting, the immunoSEQ assay was v3.0. The table came from immunoSEQ multiplex PCR; TCRdb's copy has only in-frame clones and leaves some out. Found here are approximately 29,000 clones, roughly 84% of them singletons; the top ten hold over 5%. Sequencing used unsorted PBMCs, obtained 0.4 years after starting antiretroviral therapy. These TCRs come from a man aged 18-30 years with HIV.

The CDR3 coding sequence is TGTGCCAGCAGTGAAAGGCATCCACATGAGCAGTTCTTC. Protein: CASSERHPHEQFF. The chain employs TRBV2 and TRBJ2-1; D gene unclear. This CDR3 is 13 amino acids long. CDR1 is SNHLY, CDR2 FYNNEI, per germline. The V gene lost 2 bases and the J gene lost 8 bases, with 10 bases spanning the gap.

The J gene is TRBJ2-7, the V gene TRBV27, with D perhaps TRBD2 (6 bases). Trimming left V 8 bases short and J 2 bases short, with 16 bases between. This CDR3 spans 14 amino acids. Germline loops: CDR1 MNHEY, CDR2 SMNVEV (reference sequence). CDR3 coding DNA: TGTGCCAGCGGCTTGGGCGGGACGACCTACGAGCAGTACTTC. It encodes CASGLGGTTYEQYF.

This chain joins TRBV19 and TRBJ1-1; 7 bases align to TRBD1. This CDR3 has 14 residues. The germline CDR1 and CDR2 sequences are LNHDA and SQIVND (reference sequence). Trimming at V came to 4 bases and at J to 5 bases, leaving 7 bases not matched to a gene. The DNA for the CDR3 is TGTGCCAGTAGTAAGACAGGGTATCGGACTGAAGCTTTCTTT. It translates to CASSKTGYRTEAFF. Looking up the rest from reference TRBV19 and TRBJ1-1 gives the full variable domain: DGGITQSPKYLFRKEGQNVTLSCEQNLNHDAMYWYRQDPGQGLRLIYYSQIVNDFQKGDIAEGYSVSREKKESFPLTVTSAQKNPTAFYLCASSKTGYRTEAFFGQGTRLTVV.

The genes are TRBV27 and TRBJ2-7; TRBD2 agrees at 13 bases. From germline, CDR1 is MNHEY and CDR2 SMNVEV (reference sequence). There are 17 residues in the CDR3. V lost 2 bases, J lost 1 base, and 5 bases stayed unmatched. The CDR3 spells CASSLIGTSGTSYEQYF. The CDR3 bases are TGTGCCAGCAGTTTAATAGGGACTAGCGGGACATCCTACGAGCAGTACTTC.

DNA of the CDR3: TGCAGCGTCGGAGCGGGCGGCACTGAAGCTTTCTTT. Translated: CSVGAGGTEAFF. The rearrangement uses TRBV29-1 and TRBJ1-1; D uncertain. The germline V and J ends were trimmed by 6 bases and 4 bases, with 12 bases remaining between them. The CDR3 loop spans 12 amino acids. Germline V gene lookup returns CDR1 SQVTM and CDR2 ANQGSEA.

V is TRBV14 and J is TRBJ2-2, with D unresolved. The germline V and J ends were trimmed by 1 base and 7 bases, with 7 bases remaining between them. The germline gives CDR1 SGHDN, CDR2 FVKESK. CDR3 size: 13 residues. The CDR3 DNA reads TGTGCCAGCAGCCAAGTAGAAAGCGGGGAGCTGTTTTTT. It encodes CASSQVESGELFF.

V usage is TRBV27 and J usage is TRBJ2-3; 8 nucleotides line up with TRBD2. Per germline, CDR1 MNHEY and CDR2 SMNVEV (reference sequence). The CDR3 runs to 15 residues. Trimming cost V 5 bases and J 4 bases; bases outside gene matches: 8. The chain's CDR3 is CASSPGTRGPDTQYF. The CDR3 DNA reads as TGTGCCAGCAGTCCAGGGACTAGGGGCCCAGATACGCAGTATTTT.

This chain joins TRBV11-3 and TRBJ2-4; TRBD1 aligns across 9 bases. V trimming: 3 bases; J trimming: 1 base; junction bases outside the gene matches: 7. The V gene's germline CDR1 is SGHNT and CDR2 YENEEA. This CDR3 contains 17 residues. CDR3 nucleotide sequence: TGTGCCAGCAGCTTTTCCTCCGGGACAGGGGCCAAAAACATTCAGTACTTC. Translation gives CASSFSSGTGAKNIQYF.

The chain combines TRBV9 with TRBJ2-1, with 9 nucleotides matching TRBD1. CDR3 length: 15 residues. The V gene's germline CDR1 is SGDLS and CDR2 YYNGEE. Trimming took 5 bases from V and 8 from J; bases not matched to a gene: 11. DNA of the CDR3: TGTGCCAGCAGAGGAGGACAGGGGATCCTCGATGAGCAGTTCTTC. This translates into CASRGGQGILDEQFF.

J is TRBJ2-7 and V is TRBV7-3; D remains unclear. The ends were cut back, 2 bases at V and 6 bases at J, with 8 bases in the middle. From germline, CDR1 is SGHTA and CDR2 FQGTGA. The CDR3 length is 12 residues. CDR3 sequence (DNA): TGTGCCAGCAGCTTAGTAGATGGCGAGCAGTACTTC. As protein: CASSLVDGEQYF. Looking up the rest from reference TRBV7-3 and TRBJ2-7 gives the full variable domain: GAGVSQTPSNKVTEKGKYVELRCDPISGHTALYWYRQSLGQGPEFLIYFQGTGAADDSGLPNDRFFAVRPEGSVSTLKIQRTERGDSAVYLCASSLVDGEQYFGPGTRLTVT.

V and J are TRBV11-3 and TRBJ2-3; TRBD1 matches at 10 bases. Germline V gene data show CDR1 as SGHNT and CDR2 as YENEEA. Trimming removed 0 bases from V and 3 bases from J; junction bases left unmatched: 12. The CDR3 consists of 19 residues. The CDR3 sequence is CASSLEGQGVPVETDTQYF. The DNA for the CDR3 is TGTGCCAGCAGCTTAGAAGGACAGGGGGTCCCCGTTGAAACAGATACGCAGTATTTT.

Here the CDR3 reads CASREPAGKTGEQYF. DNA of the CDR3: TGTGCCAGCAGGGAACCCGCAGGGAAAACGGGGGAGCAGTACTTC. The rearrangement links TRBV11-2 to TRBJ2-7; D is tentatively TRBD1 or TRBD2 (5 bases each). This CDR3 contains 15 residues. With 6 bases removed from V and 7 bases from J, the gap between germline ends came to 22 bases. Germline values: CDR1 SGHAT, CDR2 FQNNGV.

The rearrangement joins TRBV19 to TRBJ2-7, with a weak D call TRBD2 (6 bases). The CDR3 consists of 16 residues. The V gene lost 5 bases and the J gene lost 0 bases, with 17 bases spanning the gap. The germline CDR1 and CDR2 sequences are LNHDA and SQIVND (reference sequence). For the CDR3, the DNA is TGTGCCAGTAGTCCAGACTCCGGGGGACCCTCCTACGAGCAGTACTTC. This encodes CASSPDSGGPSYEQYF. Combining the CDR3 with reference TRBV19 and TRBJ2-7 gives the whole variable domain DGGITQSPKYLFRKEGQNVTLSCEQNLNHDAMYWYRQDPGQGLRLIYYSQIVNDFQKGDIAEGYSVSREKKESFPLTVTSAQKNPTAFYLCASSPDSGGPSYEQYFGPGTRLTVT.

This chain uses TRBV28 with TRBJ2-1; D unresolved. This CDR3 has 12 residues. Trimming cost V 6 bases and J 4 bases, with 7 bases left between them. The V gene's germline CDR1 is MDHEN and CDR2 SYDVKM. Written as DNA, the CDR3 is TGTGCCAGCAGACCGGATTACAATGAGCAGTTCTTC. Its protein product is CASRPDYNEQFF.

The chain links TRBV4-3 to TRBJ2-7; D is uncertain. Germline values: CDR1 LGHNA, CDR2 YSLEER. The CDR3 sequence is 15 residues long. V was shortened by 0 bases and J by 1 base, with 10 bases between the two germline ends. The CDR3 region has the DNA TGCGCCAGCAGCCAAGACCAGGTCCTTTCCTACGAGCAGTACTTC. Translated, it gives CASSQDQVLSYEQYF.

The chain employs TRBV5-1 and TRBJ1-2, with 9 bases matching TRBD1. The V and J ends lost 4 bases and 0 bases, in that order; junction bases with no gene match: 10. There are 17 residues in the CDR3. Looked up from germline, CDR1 is SGHRS and CDR2 is YFSETQ. The CDR3 region is CASSDPGQGPSNYGYTF. For the CDR3, the DNA is TGCGCCAGCAGCGACCCGGGACAGGGACCATCTAACTATGGCTACACCTTC.

This sequence joins TRBV7-9 and TRBJ2-5, with D perhaps TRBD1 (5 bases). The germline gives CDR1 SEHNR, CDR2 FQNEAQ (reference sequence). The CDR3 extends over 16 amino acids. With 4 bases removed from V and 3 bases from J, the gap between germline ends came to 18 bases. The CDR3 sequence is CASSSPGQGKEETQYF. The CDR3, as DNA: TGTGCCAGCAGCTCCCCCGGGCAGGGAAAGGAAGAGACCCAGTACTTC.

The chain carries TRBV7-8 and TRBJ1-5; D is undetermined. V was shortened by 1 base and J by 9 bases, with 10 bases between the two germline ends. The CDR3 runs 13 residues. Germline V gene sequence: CDR1 SGHVS, CDR2 FQNEAQ. In DNA, the CDR3 is TGTGCCAGCAGCTTAGGACATCTCGGGCCCCAGCATTTT. The encoded protein is CASSLGHLGPQHF.

V is TRBV5-3 and J is TRBJ2-3, with D perhaps matching TRBD1 or TRBD2 (5 bases each). TRBV5-3 is recorded as an ORF, its role being uncertain. V lost 4 bases and J lost 0, with 24 bases in between. The CDR3 has 19 residues. The CDR3 DNA follows: TGTGCCAGAAGCGAATTTGGACTCAGGGTGAGGGATAGCACAGATACGCAGTATTTT. It codes for CARSEFGLRVRDSTDTQYF.

V is TRBV6-5 and J is TRBJ1-2; 10 nucleotides agree with TRBD1. This CDR3 is 14 amino acids long. J lost 3 bases, V lost 6 bases, and 4 bases had no gene match. Germline assignment: CDR1 MNHEY and CDR2 SVGAGI. CDR3 amino acids: CASSRQGAHYGYTF. CDR3 coding DNA: TGTGCCAGCAGCCGACAGGGGGCTCACTATGGCTACACCTTC.

CDR3 nucleotides: TGTGCCAGCCACACAGGGGGCTGGAATGAGCAGTTCTTC. It specifies CASHTGGWNEQFF. The chain recombines TRBV19 with TRBJ2-1; 9 bases fit TRBD1. The V and J ends lost 9 bases and 7 bases, in that order; junction bases with no gene match: 7. Germline lookup yields CDR1 LNHDA and CDR2 SQIVND (reference sequence). The CDR3 is 13 amino acids.

This rearrangement joins TRBV18 to TRBJ1-4; a possible D gene is TRBD1 (6 bases). Germline V gene lookup returns CDR1 KGHSH and CDR2 LQKENI. The CDR3 spans 16 residues. The V and J ends lost 2 bases and 2 bases respectively, with 12 bases between them. The CDR3 protein is CASSPSPGATNEKLFF. CDR3 bases: TGTGCCAGCTCACCATCCCCGGGGGCGACTAATGAAAAACTGTTTTTT.

This rearrangement joins TRBV5-1 to TRBJ1-1; D gene ambiguous. The CDR3 length is 15 residues. The germline V gene has CDR1 SGHRS and CDR2 YFSETQ. V was cut by 0 bases and J by 2 bases, with 11 bases left in between. The CDR3 region is CASSLGKTANTEAFF. In DNA, the CDR3 is TGCGCCAGCAGCTTGGGAAAGACTGCCAACACTGAAGCTTTCTTT.

The chain is built from TRBV18 and TRBJ1-5; D is uncertain. This CDR3 spans 13 amino acids. CDR1 and CDR2 (germline): KGHSH, LQKENI. V lost 2 bases to trimming and J lost 4 bases, with 6 bases between them. The CDR3 region is CASSPGGNQPQHF. Here the CDR3 DNA reads TGTGCCAGCTCACCAGGAGGGAATCAGCCCCAGCATTTT.

This chain uses TRBV27 with TRBJ1-1; D gene uncertain. Germline CDR1 reads MNHEY; CDR2 reads SMNVEV (reference sequence). With 2 bases removed from V and 2 bases from J, the gap between germline ends came to 6 bases. The CDR3 has 13 residues. In DNA form, the CDR3 reads TGTGCCAGCAGTTTAACAGCAAACACTGAAGCTTTCTTT. Protein: CASSLTANTEAFF.

This chain uses TRBV7-9 with TRBJ2-5, with 11 bases aligning to TRBD1. The J call may be faulty, since TRBJ2-7 better matches the DNA end. The CDR3 spans 14 residues. Germline CDR1 is SEHNR and CDR2 is FQNEAQ (reference sequence). The CDR3 DNA sequence: TGTGCCAGCAGCACTGGACAGGGGGCAAACGAGCAGTACTTC. Translating gives CASSTGQGANEQYF.

V and J are TRBV9 and TRBJ2-1, with 11 nucleotides matching TRBD2. The CDR3 is made up of 15 amino acids. Germline values: CDR1 SGDLS, CDR2 YYNGEE. J was trimmed by 5 bases and V by 6 bases; bases with no gene match: 7. The CDR3 region is CASNLPSGGHNEQFF. The DNA of the CDR3 is TGTGCCAGCAACCTCCCTAGCGGGGGGCACAATGAGCAGTTCTTC.

V gene TRBV14 combines with J gene TRBJ1-6; unclear D gene. The CDR3 has 16 residues. Trimming pared 4 bases from V and 1 base from J, leaving 11 bases between. The V gene's germline CDR1 is SGHDN and CDR2 FVKESK. CDR3 protein: CASSLKDGSYNSPLHF. CDR3 sequence (DNA): TGTGCCAGCAGCCTCAAGGACGGATCCTATAATTCACCCCTCCACTTT.

V and J are TRBV5-1 and TRBJ1-1; no reliable D call. CDR3 length equals 15 residues. Germline-derived CDR1 and CDR2 are SGHRS and YFSETQ. Between the trimmed V and J ends, which lost 2 bases and 1 base, there was a span of 12 bases. The CDR3 sequence is CASSFRGRENTEAFF. The CDR3 DNA is TGCGCCAGCAGCTTCAGAGGCAGAGAGAACACTGAAGCTTTCTTT.